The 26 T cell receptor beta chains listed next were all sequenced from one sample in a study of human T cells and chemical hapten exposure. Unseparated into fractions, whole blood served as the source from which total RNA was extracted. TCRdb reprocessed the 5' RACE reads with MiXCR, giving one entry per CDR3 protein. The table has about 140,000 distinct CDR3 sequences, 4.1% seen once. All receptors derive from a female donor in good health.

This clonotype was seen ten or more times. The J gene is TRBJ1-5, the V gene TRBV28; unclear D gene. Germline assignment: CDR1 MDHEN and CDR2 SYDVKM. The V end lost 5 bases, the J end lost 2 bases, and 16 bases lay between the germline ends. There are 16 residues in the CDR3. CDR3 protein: CASSPSGMMGNQPQHF. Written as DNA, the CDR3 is TGTGCCAGCAGTCCGTCGGGGATGATGGGCAATCAGCCCCAGCATTTT.

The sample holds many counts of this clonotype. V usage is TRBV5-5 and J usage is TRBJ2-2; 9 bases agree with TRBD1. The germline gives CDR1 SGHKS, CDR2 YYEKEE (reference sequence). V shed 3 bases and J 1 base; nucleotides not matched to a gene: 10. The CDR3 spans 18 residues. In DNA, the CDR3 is TGTGCCAGCAGCTCCGGATTAGGACAGGGGCTGAACACCGGGGAGCTGTTTTTT. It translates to CASSSGLGQGLNTGELFF.

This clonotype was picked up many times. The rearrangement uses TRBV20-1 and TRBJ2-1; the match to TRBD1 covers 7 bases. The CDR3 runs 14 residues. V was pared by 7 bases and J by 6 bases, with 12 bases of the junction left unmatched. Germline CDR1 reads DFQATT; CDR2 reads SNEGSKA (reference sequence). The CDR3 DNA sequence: TGCAGTGGGATTCGTCAGGGGGTTTCCAATGAGCAGTTCTTC. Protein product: CSGIRQGVSNEQFF.

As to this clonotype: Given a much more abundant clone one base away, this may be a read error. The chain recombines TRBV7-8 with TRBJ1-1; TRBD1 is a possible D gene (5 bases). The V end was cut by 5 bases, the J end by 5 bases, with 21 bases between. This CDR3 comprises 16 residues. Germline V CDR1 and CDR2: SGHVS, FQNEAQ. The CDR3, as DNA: TGTGCCAGCAGCCTACAACGACGGGGAGAGGGGACTGAAGCTTTCTTT. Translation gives CASSLQRRGEGTEAFF.

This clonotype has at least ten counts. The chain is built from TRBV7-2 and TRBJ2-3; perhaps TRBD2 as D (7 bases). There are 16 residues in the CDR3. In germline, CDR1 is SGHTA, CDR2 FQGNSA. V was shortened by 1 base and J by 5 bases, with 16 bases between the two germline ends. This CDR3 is CASSLGVGGQKDTQYF. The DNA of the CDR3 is TGTGCCAGCAGCTTAGGAGTCGGGGGGCAAAAAGATACGCAGTATTTT.

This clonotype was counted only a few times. The chain's CDR3 is CSVFDTTNTEAFF. In nucleotides, the CDR3 is TGCAGCGTCTTCGACACCACGAACACTGAAGCTTTCTTT. V and J are TRBV29-1 and TRBJ1-1; D not resolved. Per the germline V gene, CDR1 is SQVTM and CDR2 is ANQGSEA. V was clipped by 6 bases and J by 1 base, with 12 bases between them. There are 13 residues in the CDR3.

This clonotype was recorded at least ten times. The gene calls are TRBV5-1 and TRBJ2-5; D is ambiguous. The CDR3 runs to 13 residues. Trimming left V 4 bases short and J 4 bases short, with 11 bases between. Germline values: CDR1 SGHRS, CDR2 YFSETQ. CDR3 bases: TGCGCCAGCAGCCCAGTCCGTGGAGAGACCCAGTACTTC. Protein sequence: CASSPVRGETQYF.

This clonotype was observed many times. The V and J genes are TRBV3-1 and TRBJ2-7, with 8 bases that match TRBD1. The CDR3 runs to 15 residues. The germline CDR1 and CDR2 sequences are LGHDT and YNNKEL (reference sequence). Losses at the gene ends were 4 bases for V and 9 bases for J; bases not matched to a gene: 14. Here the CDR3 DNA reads TGTGCCAGCAGCCCGAGCCGACCGGGACAGGAGTTGCAGTACTTC. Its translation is CASSPSRPGQELQYF.

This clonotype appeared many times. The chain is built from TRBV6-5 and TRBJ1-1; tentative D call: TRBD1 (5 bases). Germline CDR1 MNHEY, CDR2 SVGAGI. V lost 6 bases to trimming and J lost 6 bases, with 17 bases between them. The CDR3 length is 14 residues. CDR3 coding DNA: TGTGCCAGCAGCCGCCCCCTCCGGACATCTGAAGCTTTCTTT. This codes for CASSRPLRTSEAFF.

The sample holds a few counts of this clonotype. This CDR3 reads CASSLFAGGAEKLFF. CDR3 nucleotide sequence: TGTGCCAGCAGTTTGTTCGCAGGGGGCGCCGAAAAACTGTTTTTT. The genes are TRBV12-3 or TRBV12-4 and TRBJ1-4; TRBD1 matches at 8 bases. Losses at the gene ends were 3 bases for V and 8 bases for J; bases not matched to a gene: 8. This CDR3 has 15 residues.

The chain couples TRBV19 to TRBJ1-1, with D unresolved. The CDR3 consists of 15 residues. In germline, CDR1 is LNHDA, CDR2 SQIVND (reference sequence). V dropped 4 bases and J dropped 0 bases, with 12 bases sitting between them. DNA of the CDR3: TGTGCCAGTAGTAAGGTTGGACCGGTGAACACTGAAGCTTTCTTT. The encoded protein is CASSKVGPVNTEAFF. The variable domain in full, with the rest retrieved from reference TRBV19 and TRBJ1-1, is DGGITQSPKYLFRKEGQNVTLSCEQNLNHDAMYWYRQDPGQGLRLIYYSQIVNDFQKGDIAEGYSVSREKKESFPLTVTSAQKNPTAFYLCASSKVGPVNTEAFFGQGTRLTVV.

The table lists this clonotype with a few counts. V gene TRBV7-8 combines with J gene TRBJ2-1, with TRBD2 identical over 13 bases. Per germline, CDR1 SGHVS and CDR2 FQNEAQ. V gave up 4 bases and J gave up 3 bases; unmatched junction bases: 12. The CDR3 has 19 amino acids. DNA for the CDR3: TGTGCCAGCAGCTCAGACTACGGACTAGCGGGGGAGCTCTACAATGAGCAGTTCTTC. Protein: CASSSDYGLAGELYNEQFF.

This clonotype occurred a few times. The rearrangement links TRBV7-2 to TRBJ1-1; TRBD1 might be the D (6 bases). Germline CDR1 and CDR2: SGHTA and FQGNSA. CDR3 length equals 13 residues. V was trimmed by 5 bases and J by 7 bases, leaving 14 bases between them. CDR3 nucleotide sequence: TGTGCCAGCAGCAGACGGGGGCCTAGTGAAGCTTTCTTT. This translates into CASSRRGPSEAFF.

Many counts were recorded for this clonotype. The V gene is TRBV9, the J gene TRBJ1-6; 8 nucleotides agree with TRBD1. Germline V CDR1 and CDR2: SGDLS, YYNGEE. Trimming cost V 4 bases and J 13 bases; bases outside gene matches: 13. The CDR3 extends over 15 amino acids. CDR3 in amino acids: CASSPGQGFMGPLHF. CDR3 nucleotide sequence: TGTGCCAGCAGCCCAGGACAGGGATTTATGGGGCCCCTCCACTTT.

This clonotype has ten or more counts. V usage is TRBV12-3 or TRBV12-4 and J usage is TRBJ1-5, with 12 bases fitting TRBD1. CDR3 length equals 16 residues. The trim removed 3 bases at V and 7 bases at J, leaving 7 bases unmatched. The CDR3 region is CASSFGTGGAIQPQHF. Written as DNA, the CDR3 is TGTGCCAGCAGTTTCGGGACAGGGGGCGCGATACAGCCCCAGCATTTT.

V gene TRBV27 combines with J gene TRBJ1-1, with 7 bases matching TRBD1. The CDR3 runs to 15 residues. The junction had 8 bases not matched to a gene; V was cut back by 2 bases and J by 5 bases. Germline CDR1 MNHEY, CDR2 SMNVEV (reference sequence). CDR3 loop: CASSLIRQGRTEAFF. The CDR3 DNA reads TGTGCCAGCAGTTTAATCCGACAGGGAAGGACTGAAGCTTTCTTT.

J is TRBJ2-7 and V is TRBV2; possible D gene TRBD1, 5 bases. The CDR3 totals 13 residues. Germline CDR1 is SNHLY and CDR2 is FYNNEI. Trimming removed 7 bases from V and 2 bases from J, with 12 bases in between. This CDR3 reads CASTTTAAYEQYF. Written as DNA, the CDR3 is TGTGCCAGCACTACGACAGCCGCCTACGAGCAGTACTTC.

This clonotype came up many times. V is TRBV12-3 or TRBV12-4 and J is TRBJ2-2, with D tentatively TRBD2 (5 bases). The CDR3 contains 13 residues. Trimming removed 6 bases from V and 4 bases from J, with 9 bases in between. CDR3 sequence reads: CASSLEVTGELFF. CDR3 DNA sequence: TGTGCCAGCAGCCTGGAGGTCACCGGGGAGCTGTTTTTT.

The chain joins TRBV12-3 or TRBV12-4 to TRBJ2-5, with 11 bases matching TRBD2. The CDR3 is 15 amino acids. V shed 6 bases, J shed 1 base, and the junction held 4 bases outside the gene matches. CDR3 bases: TGTGCCAGCAGCCTGACTAGCGGGACCCAAGAGACCCAGTACTTC. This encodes CASSLTSGTQETQYF.

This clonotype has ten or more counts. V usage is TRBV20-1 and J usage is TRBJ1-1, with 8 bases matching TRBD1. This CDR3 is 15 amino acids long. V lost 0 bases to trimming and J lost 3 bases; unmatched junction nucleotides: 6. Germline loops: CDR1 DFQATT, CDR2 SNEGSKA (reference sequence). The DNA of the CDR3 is TGCAGTGCTAGAGATCGCGGGACAGGCTACACTGAAGCTTTCTTT. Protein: CSARDRGTGYTEAFF.

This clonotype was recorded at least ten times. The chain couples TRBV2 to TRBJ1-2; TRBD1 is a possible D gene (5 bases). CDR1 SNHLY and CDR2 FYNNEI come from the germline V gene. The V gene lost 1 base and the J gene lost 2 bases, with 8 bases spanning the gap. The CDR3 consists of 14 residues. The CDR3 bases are TGTGCCAGCAGTGAAGTGCGGGGGAACTATGGCTACACCTTC. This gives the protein CASSEVRGNYGYTF.

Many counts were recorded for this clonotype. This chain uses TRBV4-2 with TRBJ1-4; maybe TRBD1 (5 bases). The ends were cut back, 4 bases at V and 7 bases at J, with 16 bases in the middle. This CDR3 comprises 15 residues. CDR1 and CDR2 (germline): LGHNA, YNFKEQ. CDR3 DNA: TGTGCCAGCAGCCTAGGGGCCGAAGGAGGTGAAAAACTGTTTTTT. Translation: CASSLGAEGGEKLFF.

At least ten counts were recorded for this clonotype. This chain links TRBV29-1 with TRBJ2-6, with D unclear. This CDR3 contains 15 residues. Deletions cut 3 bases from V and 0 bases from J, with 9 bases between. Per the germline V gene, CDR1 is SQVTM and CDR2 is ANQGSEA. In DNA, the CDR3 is TGCAGCGTTGAGGAACAGCCCTCTGGGGCCAACGTCCTGACTTTC. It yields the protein CSVEEQPSGANVLTF.

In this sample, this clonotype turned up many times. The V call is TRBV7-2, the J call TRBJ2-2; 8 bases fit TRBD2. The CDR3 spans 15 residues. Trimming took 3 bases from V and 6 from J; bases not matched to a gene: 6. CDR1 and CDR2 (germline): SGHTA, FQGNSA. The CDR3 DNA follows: TGTGCCAGCAGCTTTATCCGGGGGGGCCCCGGGGAGCTGTTTTTT. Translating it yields CASSFIRGGPGELFF. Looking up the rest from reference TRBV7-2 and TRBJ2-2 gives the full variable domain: GAGVSQSPSNKVTEKGKDVELRCDPISGHTALYWYRQSLGQGLEFLIYFQGNSAPDKSGLPSDRFSAERTGGSVSTLTIQRTQQEDSAVYLCASSFIRGGPGELFFGEGSRLTVL.

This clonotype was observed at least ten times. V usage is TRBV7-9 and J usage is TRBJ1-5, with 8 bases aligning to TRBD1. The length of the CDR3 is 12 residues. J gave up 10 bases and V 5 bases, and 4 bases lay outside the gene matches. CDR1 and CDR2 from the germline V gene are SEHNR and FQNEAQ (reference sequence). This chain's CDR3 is CASSPTGDPQHF. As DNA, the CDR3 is TGTGCCAGCAGCCCGACAGGGGACCCCCAGCATTTT.

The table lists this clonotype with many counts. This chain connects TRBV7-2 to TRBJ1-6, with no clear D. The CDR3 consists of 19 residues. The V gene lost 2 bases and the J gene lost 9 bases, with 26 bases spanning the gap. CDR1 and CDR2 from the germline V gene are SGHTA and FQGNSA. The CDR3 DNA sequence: TGTGCCAGCAGCTTATACGGGCTCGGCCAGGCCGGACGCGCTTCACCCCTCCACTTT. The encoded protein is CASSLYGLGQAGRASPLHF.